This TCR beta chain was documented in a study of blood T cell repertoires in COVID-19 (dated by TCRdb to the early 2020s). Regarding the research as a whole: Samples covering the acute and convalescent phases of COVID-19 were provided by collaborators in the United States, Italy and Spain. The prospective study material was composed of cDNA or gDNA derived from T cells, B-cell-depleted T cells, or PBMCs. The dataset comprised deeply sampled blood TCRbeta repertoires from subjects exposed to, actively infected with, or recovered from COVID-19. The repertoires were released in a freely available public database meant as a resource for research on the immune response to SARS-CoV-2. Samples were obtained from the ongoing ImmuneRACE study (first 160 participants) and from 1,254 subjects provided by 6 global collaborators. The sample metadata nearly always contained a de-identified subject ID, COVID-19 status, age in years and sex. Where available, HLA class I and class II types were obtained from metadata supplied by the sample provider rather than from assay-based typing. Broad study findings and their caveats: The quantity of clinical and demographic metadata differed by source and by participant and was supplied without curation.

Note on this clone: The antigen it binds to is not known. No much larger clonotype is one base removed from it; base qualities were not supplied.

The CDR3, from cysteine to phenylalanine, totals 15 residues. Only CDR3 DNA remains: 45 bases, in frame from the first base. V lost 5 bases and J lost 6 bases; the stretch between them is 19 bases long. CDR1 MDHEN and CDR2 SYDVKM are derived from the germline V gene. TCRbeta CDR3 regions were amplified from genomic DNA using the immunoSEQ Assay, a bias-controlled multiplex PCR. Under the source paper's analysis protocol: The number of nucleated cells in each sample was estimated from the amplification of reference gene primers within the assay. To quantify the absolute abundance of each unique TCRbeta CDR3 rearrangement, sequence reads were collapsed and filtered. For each sample, productive Simpson clonality was calculated by taking the square root of Simpson's diversity index across productive rearrangements. TCRdb provides this immuneACCESS table in a form limited to in-frame rearrangements. Some clones are lacking; in checked studies, under half of them reflect an unresolved V gene, and why the rest are absent is not known. The V and J calls and clone size were taken over from that table, and D and trimming were inferred from the DNA. The table for this sample lists about 110,000 clones; approximately 90% of them were counted only once. The ten biggest clones cover around 1.2% of the sample.

Whole blood was collected in K2EDTA tubes by collaborating institutions according to the institutions' own protocols. For TCRbeta analysis, collaborator samples were shipped as frozen whole blood, as isolated PBMCs, or as DNA extracted from either sample type. Recombination joined TRBV28 with TRBJ1-2; the D gene is perhaps TRBD1, on 6 matching bases. The TCR was taken from a human donor in a cohort sampled during active COVID-19. Sequenced sample: peripheral blood. The CDR3 amino acid sequence is: CASSPLPRGPNGYTF. The DNA sequence is as follows: TGTGCCAGCAGTCCGCTCCCCAGGGGTCCTAATGGCTACACCTTC.